The 12 T cell receptor beta chains in this list originate from one sample, sequenced in a study of post-analysis software for immune sequencing data. Tagging with unique molecular identifiers was a feature of the TCR beta cDNA libraries. A single record per CDR3 protein comes from TCRdb applying MiXCR to the PCR reads. The data hold 500,000 to 600,000 distinct CDR3 sequences, with about 44% observed a single time. Their target antigens are unknown. Study results and caveats: Roughly 5 TRBV segments, including TRBV5-6, TRBV5-1 and TRBV20-1, were more frequent in patients than controls.

Sequenced material: blood. These receptor sequences come from a girl aged 10-17 years with multiple sclerosis.

The V call is TRBV10-3, the J call TRBJ2-5; unclear D gene. This CDR3 region has 14 residues. V was cut by 0 bases and J by 5 bases, with 10 bases left in between. The germline V gene has CDR1 ENHRY and CDR2 SYGVKD. CDR3 sequence reads: CAISESGLGETQYF. The DNA of the CDR3 is TGTGCCATCAGTGAGTCGGGCTTAGGGGAGACCCAGTACTTC.

The rearrangement joins TRBV10-3 to TRBJ1-2; 8 bases map to TRBD1. Germline lookup yields CDR1 ENHRY and CDR2 SYGVKD. J was trimmed by 2 bases and V by 6 bases; bases with no gene match: 2. The CDR3 has 13 residues. The CDR3 protein is CAIRRQGNYGYTF. DNA for the CDR3: TGTGCCATCAGACGACAGGGGAACTATGGCTACACCTTC.

This clonotype was seen only a few times. The chain joins TRBV7-3 to TRBJ2-1; D may be TRBD1 or TRBD2 (5 bases each). V was cut by 4 bases and J by 4 bases, with 20 bases left in between. The CDR3 is 17 residues long. Germline V gene lookup returns CDR1 SGHTA and CDR2 FQGTGA. CDR3 sequence (DNA): TGTGCCAGCAGCTCCGTACCGGGGCAAGACCTTTACAATGAGCAGTTCTTC. The encoded protein is CASSSVPGQDLYNEQFF.

This clonotype was seen a few times. The CDR3 reads CASSPGQGGTYEQYF. In nucleotides, the CDR3 is TGTGCCAGCAGCCCAGGACAGGGGGGTACCTACGAGCAGTACTTC. The rearrangement joins TRBV7-3 to TRBJ2-7; 10 bases match TRBD1. The CDR3 contains 15 residues. The germline gives CDR1 SGHTA, CDR2 FQGTGA. Trimming took 5 bases from V and 2 from J; bases not matched to a gene: 6.

This clonotype was counted only a few times. The chain employs TRBV29-1 and TRBJ1-2; 7 bases are a match to TRBD1. CDR3 length: 12 residues. V shed 6 bases and J 0 bases; nucleotides not matched to a gene: 1. Germline assignment: CDR1 SQVTM and CDR2 ANQGSEA. This chain's CDR3 is CSVGTANYGYTF. The CDR3 nucleotides read TGCAGCGTCGGGACAGCTAACTATGGCTACACCTTC.

This clonotype was seen a single time. The chain recombines TRBV7-2 with TRBJ2-7; D remains unclear. This CDR3 has 15 amino acids. The V gene's germline CDR1 is SGHTA and CDR2 FQGNSA. V lost 1 base and J lost 0, with 10 bases in between. The chain's CDR3 is CASSLGLLSSYEQYF. The CDR3, as DNA: TGTGCCAGCAGCTTAGGGCTACTTAGCTCCTACGAGCAGTACTTC.

The V call is TRBV25-1, the J call TRBJ2-7, with 7 bases lining up with TRBD1. The CDR3 consists of 15 residues. Looked up from germline, CDR1 is MGHDK and CDR2 is SYGVNS. The V segment lost 2 bases and the J segment 7 bases; nucleotides outside the gene matches: 11. The CDR3 DNA reads as TGTGCCAGCAGTGAAGGACAGGTTCTCGACAATGAGCAGTACTTC. Encoded protein: CASSEGQVLDNEQYF.

The chain links TRBV4-1 to TRBJ2-7; TRBD2 might be the D (8 bases). Germline-derived CDR1 and CDR2 are MGHRA and YSYEKL. The CDR3 is made up of 19 amino acids. Trimming took 1 base from V and 0 from J, leaving 22 bases between them. The chain's CDR3 is CASSQAGGGGKRSSYEQYF. CDR3 DNA: TGCGCCAGCAGCCAAGCGGGAGGGGGCGGTAAAAGGAGCTCCTACGAGCAGTACTTC.

The chain carries TRBV29-1 and TRBJ2-5; 8 nucleotides align to TRBD1. The J call is doubtful: the DNA matches TRBJ2-7 better. Germline V gene lookup returns CDR1 SQVTM and CDR2 ANQGSEA. The CDR3 covers 13 residues. The CDR3 DNA is TGCAGCGTGACCGGACAGGGTCTCTTCGAGCAGTACTTC. Translating gives CSVTGQGLFEQYF.

The table lists this clonotype with a few counts. The chain combines TRBV7-9 with TRBJ2-1; TRBD2 matches at 13 bases. V was clipped by 6 bases and J by 3 bases; unmatched bases: 5. The CDR3 spans 16 residues. Germline lookup yields CDR1 SEHNR and CDR2 FQNEAQ (reference sequence). As DNA, the CDR3 is TGTGCCAGCAGGACGACTAGCGGGGGGAACTACAATGAGCAGTTCTTC. Amino acids: CASRTTSGGNYNEQFF.

The J gene is TRBJ1-2, the V gene TRBV5-1; 7 positions match TRBD1. V lost 3 bases and J lost 5; bases outside the gene matches: 10. CDR1 SGHRS and CDR2 YFSETQ come from the germline V gene. There are 15 residues in the CDR3. As DNA, the CDR3 is TGCGCCAGCAGCTCCCGGACAGGCGGAGATTATGGCTACACCTTC. It translates to CASSSRTGGDYGYTF.

This clonotype was detected only a few times. This chain uses TRBV20-1 with TRBJ2-3; 8 positions agree with TRBD1. The V gene's germline CDR1 is DFQATT and CDR2 SNEGSKA (reference sequence). The CDR3 is made up of 14 amino acids. V trimming: 5 bases; J trimming: 0 bases; junction bases outside the gene matches: 4. The CDR3 region has the DNA TGCAGTGCTCCCAGGACAGGGAGCACAGATACGCAGTATTTT. It codes for CSAPRTGSTDTQYF.